What follows is one T cell receptor (beta chain) and its context. These data are taken from a study of response to subunit inactivated influenza vaccine. TCRdb reprocessed the RT-PCR reads with MiXCR, giving one entry per CDR3 protein. The data show more than 450,000 distinct CDR3 sequences, with about 8% seen just once and 13% held by the top ten. Germline V lookup: CDR1 KGHDR, CDR2 SFDVKD. V was trimmed by 10 bases and J by 6 bases, leaving 25 bases between them. The CDR3 extends over 16 amino acids. The rearrangement uses TRBV24-1 and TRBJ2-3; D is perhaps TRBD2 (7 bases). The sequence came from a man between 50 and 69 years old who received an inactivated influenza vaccine. The sequenced sample was PBMCs from blood, obtained 23 to 25 months after vaccination. The CDR3: CATAVGVGGAGDTQYF. The DNA of the CDR3 is TGTGCCACAGCCGTGGGTGTTGGGGGGGCCGGGGATACGCAGTATTTT.